The TCR beta chain described here comes from a study of blood T cell repertoires in COVID-19. At the level of the study: Researchers got acute and convalescent COVID-19 samples from the United States, Italy and Spain.

Those who participated ranged in age from about 18 to 89 years and resided in some 24 US areas. Cohorts were determined from participant-reported clinical history. Assay: immunoSEQ multiplex PCR; the TCRdb copy retains only in-frame clones and omits some. The sample shows a few hundred thousand clones, about 85% of them seen only once. This CDR3 is built from 10 residues. The V and J ends lost 0 bases and 11 bases, in that order; junction bases with no gene match: 0. Germline V gene sequence: CDR1 SQVTM, CDR2 ANQGSEA. The V gene is TRBV29-1, the J gene TRBJ1-1; TRBD1 aligns across 7 bases. This sequence originates from a woman in her 30s who had recovered from COVID-19. Sequencing was carried out using PBMCs or T cells enriched from blood (not recorded which). CDR3 sequence: CSVEEGGAFF. The CDR3 nucleotides are TGCAGCGTTGAAGAAGGGGGCGCTTTCTTT.